These 11 T cell receptor beta chains were sequenced from one sample in a study of blood T cell repertoires in COVID-19. Clones were read by immunoSEQ multiplex PCR, and TCRdb kept only the in-frame ones, dropping some. The table includes under 200,000 clones, roughly 93% detected once. The specimen was peripheral blood. The receptors were gathered from a man younger than 35 with acute or convalescent COVID-19.

The chain uses TRBV18 and TRBJ2-2, with 8 bases matching TRBD1. Germline-derived CDR1 and CDR2 are KGHSH and LQKENI. V dropped 4 bases and J dropped 3; count of bases not matched to a gene: 7. The length of the CDR3 is 16 residues. The CDR3 spells CASSRDRGGYTGELFF. In DNA form, the CDR3 reads TGTGCCAGCTCACGAGACAGGGGAGGTTACACCGGGGAGCTGTTTTTT.

The chain is built from TRBV5-4 and TRBJ2-5, with a weak D call TRBD1 (5 bases). This CDR3 comprises 14 residues. V lost 7 bases, J lost 2 bases, and 15 bases lay in between. Germline V gene sequence: CDR1 SGHNT, CDR2 YYREEE (reference sequence). Here the CDR3 DNA reads TGTGCCAGCGGATCAGGGCAAAAGCAAGAGACCCAGTACTTC. This codes for CASGSGQKQETQYF.

The J gene is TRBJ2-7, the V gene TRBV6-5; possibly TRBD1 for D (5 bases). The CDR3 extends over 15 amino acids. The V end was cut by 5 bases, the J end by 2 bases, with 16 bases between. Germline CDR1 and CDR2: MNHEY and SVGAGI. DNA for the CDR3: TGTGCCAGCAGTCCCCGCCCCCAGGGTACCTACGAGCAGTACTTC. Its protein is CASSPRPQGTYEQYF.

This clone has a single count. This sequence joins TRBV18 and TRBJ2-1; the D gene is possibly TRBD2 (6 bases). The CDR3 is 14 amino acids. Germline V lookup: CDR1 KGHSH, CDR2 LQKENI. V lost 0 bases, J lost 8 bases, and 11 bases lay in between. CDR3 DNA sequence: TGTGCCAGCTCACCACCGGGGAGGACCGATGAGCAGTTCTTC. Translated: CASSPPGRTDEQFF.

This chain joins TRBV7-9 and TRBJ1-5; D is unresolved. The ends were cut back, 1 base at V and 5 bases at J, with 6 bases in the middle. Germline V lookup: CDR1 SEHNR, CDR2 FQNEAQ (reference sequence). CDR3 size: 13 residues. CDR3 amino acids: CASSLGQYQPQHF. The DNA for the CDR3 is TGTGCCAGCAGCTTAGGGCAGTATCAGCCCCAGCATTTT.

This clone was picked up a small number of times. The chain links TRBV3-1 (or the pseudogene TRBV3-2) to TRBJ2-2; 14 bases fit TRBD2. Germline lookup yields CDR1 LGHDT and CDR2 YNNKEL (reference sequence). The CDR3 has 16 residues. The J segment lost 7 bases and the V segment lost 1 base, leaving 2 bases of the junction unmatched. Written as DNA, the CDR3 is TGTGCCAGCAGCCAAGGGGGACTAGCGGGAGTCGGGGAGCTGTTTTTT. It yields the protein CASSQGGLAGVGELFF.

This clone was seen only once. This chain uses TRBV27 with TRBJ1-2; D gene ambiguous. Looked up from germline, CDR1 is MNHEY and CDR2 is SMNVEV (reference sequence). The V gene lost 7 bases and the J gene lost 7 bases, with 25 bases spanning the gap. The CDR3 totals 16 residues. CDR3 loop: CASTKTGPGMDGGYTF. Written as DNA, the CDR3 is TGTGCCAGCACCAAAACTGGCCCGGGGATGGATGGTGGCTACACCTTC.

This rearrangement joins TRBV4-1 to TRBJ2-3; the match to TRBD2 covers 12 bases. The junction had 10 bases not matched to a gene; V was cut back by 3 bases and J by 0 bases. Germline V CDR1 and CDR2: MGHRA, YSYEKL. This CDR3 has 19 amino acids. The CDR3 sequence: CASSQETSGGSYSTDTQYF. In nucleotides, the CDR3 is TGCGCCAGCAGCCAGGAGACTAGCGGGGGCTCCTATAGCACAGATACGCAGTATTTT.

This chain connects TRBV5-1 to TRBJ2-1, with TRBD2 matching over 12 bases. This CDR3 is built from 21 residues. Germline CDR1 is SGHRS and CDR2 is YFSETQ. The ends lost 0 bases at V and 3 bases at J; junction bases unmatched: 16. The CDR3, as DNA: TGCGCCAGCAGCTTGGCTATAACTAGCGGGAGGACGCAAAAAAACTACAATGAGCAGTTCTTC. The encoded protein is CASSLAITSGRTQKNYNEQFF.

The V gene is TRBV3-1 (or the pseudogene TRBV3-2), the J gene TRBJ1-1; D not certain. Germline assignment: CDR1 LGHDT and CDR2 YNNKEL (reference sequence). The CDR3 loop spans 12 amino acids. Deletions cut 7 bases from V and 7 bases from J, with 13 bases between. The CDR3 nucleotides read TGTGCCAGCACCAAACCGGGTTTTGAAGCTTTCTTT. It encodes CASTKPGFEAFF.

The chain has TRBV18 and TRBJ1-4; D ambiguous. Trimming removed 0 bases at V and 8 bases at J, with 13 bases between. The CDR3 runs to 15 residues. Per germline, CDR1 KGHSH and CDR2 LQKENI. CDR3 sequence reads: CASSPPGSSDEKLFF. The CDR3 coding sequence is TGTGCCAGCTCACCACCGGGCAGCTCCGACGAAAAACTGTTTTTT.